Shown below are 10 T cell receptor beta chains from a single sample sequenced in a study of blood T cell repertoires in COVID-19. Some clones are missing from TCRdb's copy, which holds only in-frame ones; the method was immunoSEQ multiplex PCR. The table includes about 440,000 clones, about 90% detected once. Sequencing was carried out using PBMCs or T cells enriched from blood (not recorded which). These receptors originate from a woman aged 18 to 35 with acute COVID-19.

V is TRBV5-1 and J is TRBJ1-2; TRBD1 aligns across 7 bases. The CDR3 has 16 residues. V lost 3 bases to trimming and J lost 5 bases; unmatched junction nucleotides: 13. Per the germline V gene, CDR1 is SGHRS and CDR2 is YFSETQ. CDR3 DNA: TGCGCCAGCAGCTACGACGGGAGACAGGGAGGTTATGGCTACACCTTC. Its translation: CASSYDGRQGGYGYTF.

This clone was observed a handful of times. Different DNA sequences within this sample yield the same CDR3. The chain joins TRBV3-1 (or the pseudogene TRBV3-2) to TRBJ1-2, with 7 bases fitting TRBD1. Germline lookup yields CDR1 LGHDT and CDR2 YNNKEL (reference sequence). CDR3 length equals 14 residues. V lost 1 base to trimming and J lost 8 bases; unmatched junction nucleotides: 7. CDR3 loop: CASSQGDRGRGYTF. The DNA for the CDR3 is TGTGCCAGCAGCCAAGGGGACAGAGGCCGGGGCTACACCTTC.

This clone was counted a few times. V gene TRBV3-1 (or the pseudogene TRBV3-2) combines with J gene TRBJ1-2; D gene unclear. The germline V and J ends were trimmed by 1 base and 3 bases, with 3 bases remaining between them. Germline assignment: CDR1 LGHDT and CDR2 YNNKEL (reference sequence). The CDR3 sequence is 12 residues long. The CDR3 protein is CASSQGDYGYTF. DNA of the CDR3: TGTGCCAGCAGCCAAGGCGACTATGGCTACACCTTC.

This clone was detected only a few times. The chain uses TRBV20-1 and TRBJ2-3; TRBD2 agrees at 12 bases. V lost 3 bases, J lost 3 bases, and 4 bases stayed unmatched. Germline CDR1 is DFQATT and CDR2 is SNEGSKA (reference sequence). The CDR3 totals 15 residues. The DNA of the CDR3 is TGCAGTGCTAGTCTCGGGACTAGCGGGACAGATACGCAGTATTTT. It is translated as CSASLGTSGTDTQYF.

V is TRBV4-1 and J is TRBJ1-3, with D perhaps matching TRBD1 (6 bases). V was pared by 5 bases and J by 8 bases, with 25 bases between. The CDR3 runs 17 residues. CDR1 and CDR2 from the germline V gene are MGHRA and YSYEKL. CDR3 DNA sequence: TGCGCCAGCAGCGCTGGAAGCGGGGGGCGTACGTCGGACACCATATATTTT. This translates into CASSAGSGGRTSDTIYF.

This chain links TRBV9 with TRBJ2-1; possible D gene TRBD2, 6 bases. The germline gives CDR1 SGDLS, CDR2 YYNGEE. The CDR3 spans 18 residues. The V end lost 3 bases, the J end lost 2 bases, and 21 bases lay between the germline ends. This chain's CDR3 is CASSGPRTLALTYNEQFF. CDR3 DNA: TGTGCCAGCAGCGGCCCACGAACTCTAGCGCTAACCTACAATGAGCAGTTCTTC. The full variable domain, completed using reference TRBV9 and TRBJ2-1, is DSGVTQTPKHLITATGQRVTLRCSPRSGDLSVYWYQQSLDQGLQFLIQYYNGEERAKGNILERFSAQQFPDLHSELNLSSLELGDSALYFCASSGPRTLALTYNEQFFGPGTRLTVL.

The chain is built from TRBV4-3 and TRBJ1-5, with D hard to call. V was pared by 0 bases and J by 6 bases, with 12 bases between. CDR1 is LGHNA and CDR2 is YSLEER in the germline V gene. The CDR3 is made up of 15 amino acids. The chain's CDR3 is CASSQDLLAPQPQHF. CDR3 in DNA: TGCGCCAGCAGCCAAGATTTATTAGCCCCTCAGCCCCAGCATTTT.

The CDR3 here is CASSQEAGYNSPLHF. The CDR3 DNA sequence: TGTGCCAGCAGCCAAGAGGCAGGTTATAATTCACCCCTCCACTTT. The J gene is TRBJ1-6, the V gene TRBV3-1 (or the pseudogene TRBV3-2); D is unresolved. CDR1 and CDR2 (germline): LGHDT, YNNKEL (reference sequence). Trimming cost V 0 bases and J 4 bases, with 7 bases left between them. The CDR3 contains 15 residues.

The rearrangement uses TRBV9 and TRBJ2-1; 12 nucleotides match TRBD2. This CDR3 has 15 amino acids. CDR1 is SGDLS and CDR2 is YYNGEE in the germline V gene. V lost 4 bases and J lost 4; bases outside the gene matches: 3. The CDR3 spells CASSSSGGGYNEQFF. The CDR3 DNA sequence: TGTGCCAGCAGCTCTAGCGGGGGGGGTTACAATGAGCAGTTCTTC.

V is TRBV12-5 and J is TRBJ2-7; weak D call: TRBD1 (6 bases). This CDR3 is built from 15 residues. Trimming shortened V by 3 bases and J by 3 bases, and 15 bases separated the two germline ends. Germline loops: CDR1 LGHNT, CDR2 FRNRAP. The CDR3 sequence: CASGFHTGKNYEQYF. CDR3 DNA sequence: TGTGCTAGTGGTTTCCACACAGGGAAAAACTACGAGCAGTACTTC.